The next 22 T cell receptor beta chains were all read from a single sample in a study of CD8 T cells in Susac syndrome. Random-hexamer reverse transcription was applied to roughly 0.5 to 1 ug RNA. MiXCR, applied by TCRdb to the immunoSEQ multiplex PCR reads, yields one record per CDR3 protein. The table has fewer than 200,000 distinct CDR3 sequences, about 91% seen once; the top ten hold about 0.1%. The sample comprised CD4+ T cells from PBMCs. Source of these receptors: a human donor with Susac syndrome.

Here the CDR3 DNA reads TGTGCCAGCAGCTCCGCCCTGGATCAGCCCCAGCATTTT. Amino acid sequence: CASSSALDQPQHF. The rearrangement links TRBV7-9 to TRBJ1-5; D call uncertain. The CDR3 spans 13 residues. Germline CDR1 SEHNR, CDR2 FQNEAQ (reference sequence). V was pared by 4 bases and J by 5 bases, with 9 bases between.

The chain combines TRBV20-1 with TRBJ1-1; possibly TRBD1 for D (5 bases). The CDR3 runs 14 residues. V lost 0 bases, J lost 0 bases, and 8 bases lay in between. Germline CDR1 reads DFQATT; CDR2 reads SNEGSKA (reference sequence). CDR3 in amino acids: CSARDQGLNTEAFF. CDR3 DNA: TGCAGTGCTAGAGATCAGGGACTGAACACTGAAGCTTTCTTT.

The V call is TRBV9, the J call TRBJ2-1, with a possible D match to TRBD2 (5 bases). This CDR3 region has 18 residues. CDR1 is SGDLS, CDR2 YYNGEE, per germline. V was pared by 0 bases and J by 11 bases, with 27 bases between. CDR3 sequence reads: CASSVDEAGAVDEAKQFF. As DNA, the CDR3 is TGTGCCAGCAGCGTAGATGAGGCGGGTGCGGTCGACGAAGCGAAGCAGTTCTTC.

This chain joins TRBV20-1 and TRBJ2-7; D possibly corresponds to TRBD1 (6 bases). V dropped 2 bases and J dropped 10 bases, with 21 bases sitting between them. The CDR3 sequence is 14 residues long. Germline values: CDR1 DFQATT, CDR2 SNEGSKA (reference sequence). CDR3 sequence (DNA): TGCAGTGCTAGAATATACACTAGGGACGGGACACAGTACTTC. Protein sequence: CSARIYTRDGTQYF.

V is TRBV7-2 and J is TRBJ1-2, with D perhaps TRBD1 (6 bases). The CDR3 contains 14 residues. Germline values: CDR1 SGHTA, CDR2 FQGNSA. Deletions cut 7 bases from V and 0 bases from J, with 12 bases between. This CDR3 is CASTTEGANYGYTF. The CDR3 DNA reads as TGTGCCAGCACCACAGAGGGGGCTAACTATGGCTACACCTTC.

V gene TRBV6-5 combines with J gene TRBJ2-2; TRBD2 aligns across 12 bases. This CDR3 spans 15 amino acids. CDR1 and CDR2 (germline): MNHEY, SVGAGI. V shed 7 bases and J 7 bases; nucleotides not matched to a gene: 7. CDR3 coding DNA: TGTGCCAGCAATAGACTAGCGGGAGTGAGCGGGGAGCTGTTTTTT. The encoded protein is CASNRLAGVSGELFF.

The V and J genes are TRBV20-1 and TRBJ2-3; 7 bases are a match to TRBD2. This CDR3 is 15 amino acids long. The V gene's germline CDR1 is DFQATT and CDR2 SNEGSKA (reference sequence). V was pared by 2 bases and J by 1 base, with 6 bases of the junction left unmatched. CDR3 DNA sequence: TGCAGTGCTAGATTAGCGGGCGCCCGCACAGATACGCAGTATTTT. This sequence encodes CSARLAGARTDTQYF.

V usage is TRBV24-1 and J usage is TRBJ2-2, with 7 positions matching TRBD2. CDR1 KGHDR and CDR2 SFDVKD come from the germline V gene. Losses at the gene ends were 7 bases for V and 4 bases for J; bases not matched to a gene: 8. The CDR3 has 15 amino acids. The CDR3 reads CATRGTKAGTGELFF. The CDR3 DNA follows: TGTGCCACCAGGGGGACTAAGGCGGGCACCGGGGAGCTGTTTTTT.

The chain combines TRBV4-2 with TRBJ1-2; tentative D call: TRBD1 (6 bases). V lost 8 bases and J lost 2, with 21 bases in between. This CDR3 is 16 amino acids long. Germline-derived CDR1 and CDR2 are LGHNA and YNFKEQ. This CDR3 reads CASSPGRQTGNYGYTF. CDR3 nucleotide sequence: TGTGCCAGCTCTCCAGGTCGCCAAACAGGGAACTATGGCTACACCTTC.

The chain joins TRBV5-1 to TRBJ2-1; D may be TRBD2 (5 bases). The germline gives CDR1 SGHRS, CDR2 YFSETQ. This CDR3 comprises 14 residues. The V gene lost 1 base and the J gene lost 15 bases, with 20 bases spanning the gap. The CDR3 loop is CASSLTSPGADPFF. Here the CDR3 DNA reads TGCGCCAGCAGCTTGACTAGTCCTGGCGCGGATCCGTTCTTC.

The sample holds one count of this clonotype. The gene calls are TRBV5-6 and TRBJ1-3; D may be TRBD1 (6 bases). V was clipped by 2 bases and J by 14 bases, with 11 bases between them. Looked up from germline, CDR1 is SGHDT and CDR2 is YYEEEE. There are 11 residues in the CDR3. This CDR3 reads CASSFSGALYF. The CDR3 coding sequence is TGTGCCAGCAGCTTTTCGGGGGCCTTATATTTT.

The V and J genes are TRBV5-6 and TRBJ1-2; D gene unclear. Looked up from germline, CDR1 is SGHDT and CDR2 is YYEEEE. Trimming left V 6 bases short and J 8 bases short, with 23 bases between. The CDR3 totals 15 residues. CDR3 sequence: CASTRNALRWSGYTF. Here the CDR3 DNA reads TGTGCCAGCACCAGGAATGCCCTTCGTTGGAGCGGCTACACCTTC.

The V call is TRBV28, the J call TRBJ2-6, with no clear D. There are 13 residues in the CDR3. V lost 7 bases, J lost 3 bases, and 7 bases lay in between. Germline CDR1 reads MDHEN; CDR2 reads SYDVKM. For the CDR3, the DNA is TGTGCCAGCACTCGCTATGGGGCCAACGTCCTGACTTTC. It specifies CASTRYGANVLTF.

The J gene is TRBJ1-5, the V gene TRBV4-1, with D tentatively TRBD1 (5 bases). Germline assignment: CDR1 MGHRA and CDR2 YSYEKL. CDR3 length: 16 residues. Trimming shortened V by 3 bases and J by 3 bases, and 15 bases separated the two germline ends. This CDR3 reads CASSQISGGINQPQHF. CDR3 sequence (DNA): TGCGCCAGCAGCCAGATCTCTGGGGGAATCAATCAGCCCCAGCATTTT.

The genes are TRBV20-1 and TRBJ1-2; D is unresolved. The germline CDR1 and CDR2 sequences are DFQATT and SNEGSKA (reference sequence). V gave up 0 bases and J gave up 2 bases, with 10 bases separating them. The CDR3 totals 14 residues. This CDR3 is CSARDYRGNYGYTF. Here the CDR3 DNA reads TGCAGTGCTAGAGACTACCGCGGGAACTATGGCTACACCTTC.

The V and J genes are TRBV2 and TRBJ2-5; TRBD1 matches 9 bases. Germline CDR1 and CDR2: SNHLY and FYNNEI. CDR3 length equals 13 residues. V lost 6 bases to trimming and J lost 3 bases; unmatched junction nucleotides: 2. The CDR3 here is CASSRDREETQYF. The CDR3 DNA reads TGTGCCAGCAGCCGGGACAGGGAAGAGACCCAGTACTTC.

The chain couples TRBV5-1 to TRBJ2-7, with TRBD2 matching 10 bases. From germline, CDR1 is SGHRS and CDR2 YFSETQ. V gave up 1 base and J gave up 4 bases; unmatched junction bases: 14. This CDR3 is 18 amino acids long. Written as DNA, the CDR3 is TGCGCCAGCAGCTTGCCCAGAAACCCGGGACTAGCGATTTACGAGCAGTACTTC. The encoded protein is CASSLPRNPGLAIYEQYF.

The chain uses TRBV12-3 or TRBV12-4 and TRBJ2-1, with 10 bases matching TRBD2. This CDR3 spans 17 amino acids. With 3 bases clipped from V and 0 bases from J, the junction kept 5 bases outside the gene matches. The CDR3 loop is CASSFGAGGSSYNEQFF. The CDR3 coding sequence is TGTGCCAGCAGTTTCGGAGCGGGGGGGAGCTCCTACAATGAGCAGTTCTTC.

V is TRBV2 and J is TRBJ2-1; TRBD1 agrees at 12 bases. Per germline, CDR1 SNHLY and CDR2 FYNNEI. This CDR3 contains 13 residues. The J segment lost 14 bases and the V segment lost 5 bases, leaving 7 bases of the junction unmatched. The CDR3 region has the DNA TGTGCCAGCAGTCTCGGGACAGGGGGCCGAAAGTTCTTC. This encodes CASSLGTGGRKFF.

The chain is built from TRBV20-1 and TRBJ2-5, with 8 bases fitting TRBD2. The germline V gene encodes CDR1 DFQATT and CDR2 SNEGSKA (reference sequence). CDR3 length: 13 amino acids. J gave up 5 bases and V 3 bases, and 5 bases lay outside the gene matches. The CDR3, as DNA: TGCAGTGCTAGGATAAGCGGGGGCGAGACCCAGTACTTC. Translation: CSARISGGETQYF.

The chain joins TRBV5-1 to TRBJ1-2; 7 bases map to TRBD1. Germline assignment: CDR1 SGHRS and CDR2 YFSETQ. V was pared by 5 bases and J by 3 bases, with 4 bases of the junction left unmatched. The CDR3 covers 13 residues. Here the CDR3 DNA reads TGCGCCAGCAGTTCTACAGGGGACTATGGCTACACCTTC. Protein product: CASSSTGDYGYTF.

As regards this clonotype: At one end, the junction sequence differs from germline, possibly due to a read error. The chain couples TRBV20-1 to TRBJ2-7; no definite D call. Germline V gives CDR1 DFQATT, CDR2 SNEGSKA (reference sequence). The CDR3 length is 11 residues. For the CDR3, the DNA is TGCAGTGGTAGAGGAGACTACGAGCAGTACTTC. Translated, it gives CSGRGDYEQYF.